This passage covers 22 T cell receptor beta chains from one sample sequenced in a study of monozygotic twins with inflammatory bowel disease. Reprocessing the 5' RACE reads, TCRdb reports a single entry for every CDR3 protein and omits DNA. This repertoire includes 150,000 or so distinct CDR3 sequences. Sequencing was carried out using blood. The receptors were gathered from a human donor with ulcerative colitis or Crohn's disease, or a healthy co-twin of an affected twin (not recorded which).

V and J are TRBV7-2 and TRBJ2-7; absent DNA, TCRdb's TRBD2 call cannot be checked. The germline V gene encodes CDR1 SGHTA and CDR2 FQGNSA. This CDR3 has 14 residues. The CDR3 loop reads CASSSWTNSYEQYF.

V is TRBV29-1 and J is TRBJ2-7; TCRdb's assignment of TRBD1 cannot be checked, as there is no DNA. The CDR3 has 15 residues. Per the germline V gene, CDR1 is SQVTM and CDR2 is ANQGSEA. The CDR3 reads CSVVPRGTGVYEQYF.

The chain combines TRBV24-1 with TRBJ2-5; the D call of TRBD1 rests on TCRdb alone, since no DNA is present to check it. Germline CDR1 KGHDR, CDR2 SFDVKD. This CDR3 comprises 14 residues. This chain's CDR3 is CATSDSGFLETQYF.

V is TRBV2 and J is TRBJ1-1; with no DNA, the TCRdb D assignment of TRBD1 cannot be verified. CDR3 length: 15 residues. Germline loops: CDR1 SNHLY, CDR2 FYNNEI. CDR3 residues: CASSPTGVKFTEAFF.

The gene calls are TRBV12-3 or TRBV12-4 and TRBJ1-5; with no DNA, the TCRdb D assignment of TRBD1 cannot be verified. CDR3 length: 15 residues. The CDR3 protein is CASSLGQGLRQPQHF.

The rearrangement uses TRBV4-1 and TRBJ2-7; TCRdb's assignment of TRBD1 cannot be checked, as there is no DNA. From germline, CDR1 is MGHRA and CDR2 YSYEKL. CDR3 length: 13 amino acids. CDR3 sequence: CASSWGPGYEQYF.

The chain carries TRBV15 and TRBJ2-1; as DNA is missing, the TRBD1 call by TCRdb cannot be tested. The CDR3 has 15 residues. Germline CDR1 and CDR2: LNHNV and YYDKDF (reference sequence). The CDR3: CATCRDRSSYNEQFF.

This chain connects TRBV5-5 to TRBJ2-2; TCRdb names TRBD2, which stays unverified in the absence of DNA. The CDR3 has 16 amino acids. The germline V gene has CDR1 SGHKS and CDR2 YYEKEE (reference sequence). The CDR3: CASSLIGGRAAGELFF.

The genes are TRBV5-4 and TRBJ2-2; lacking DNA, the TRBD1 call made by TCRdb goes unchecked. In germline, CDR1 is SGHNT, CDR2 YYREEE (reference sequence). This CDR3 has 16 residues. The CDR3 sequence: CASSFLTGTNTGELFF.

The rearrangement joins TRBV3-1 to TRBJ2-7; TCRdb calls TRBD2, which cannot be checked without DNA. The germline CDR1 and CDR2 sequences are LGHDT and YNNKEL (reference sequence). The CDR3 is 15 amino acids. The CDR3 sequence: CASSQDRTRSYEQYF.

The genes are TRBV7-3 and TRBJ2-3; TCRdb designates TRBD1, a call that cannot be tested without DNA. The CDR3 is 20 residues long. From germline, CDR1 is SGHTA and CDR2 FQGTGA. The CDR3 here is CASSWGQGYGGPVFADTQYF.

V is TRBV5-1 and J is TRBJ2-5. Germline CDR1 and CDR2: SGHRS and YFSETQ. The CDR3 consists of 12 residues. The CDR3 protein is CASSLRMETQYF.

V and J are TRBV9 and TRBJ2-3; as DNA is missing, the TRBD2 call by TCRdb cannot be tested. This CDR3 has 15 residues. From germline, CDR1 is SGDLS and CDR2 YYNGEE. CDR3 residues: CASSVPERYTDTQYF.

J is TRBJ2-7 and V is TRBV29-1; lacking DNA, the TRBD1 call made by TCRdb goes unchecked. The V gene's germline CDR1 is SQVTM and CDR2 ANQGSEA. The CDR3 sequence is 14 residues long. CDR3 loop: CSVPGQGPGDEQYF.

The chain joins TRBV21-1 to TRBJ2-5; TCRdb's D call, TRBD1, is unchecked because there is no DNA. TRBV21-1 is reported as a pseudogene. This CDR3 contains 18 residues. The CDR3 here is CASSTSLGTPKLWETQYF.

This sequence joins TRBV27 and TRBJ2-1; the D call of TRBD2 rests on TCRdb alone, since no DNA is present to check it. The length of the CDR3 is 13 residues. Germline CDR1 MNHEY, CDR2 SMNVEV (reference sequence). CDR3 residues: CASQSGAYNEQFF.

This CDR3 is CASSLSQGLGQPQHF. V usage is TRBV27 and J usage is TRBJ1-5; the TRBD1 assignment by TCRdb is unverifiable without DNA. CDR3 length equals 15 residues. Germline V CDR1 and CDR2: MNHEY, SMNVEV (reference sequence).

This rearrangement joins TRBV5-1 to TRBJ2-7; without DNA, the TCRdb call of TRBD2 cannot be checked. This CDR3 has 15 residues. Germline V lookup: CDR1 SGHRS, CDR2 YFSETQ. Here the CDR3 reads CASSLWRVSSYEQYF.

The J gene is TRBJ2-5, the V gene TRBV7-6; TCRdb's D call of TRBD1 is untestable without DNA. Germline CDR1 reads SGHVS; CDR2 reads FNYEAQ. This CDR3 region has 15 residues. CDR3 region: CASSLAPGQVETQYF.

The chain uses TRBV5-1 and TRBJ1-2; the D call of TRBD1 rests on TCRdb alone, since no DNA is present to check it. Germline CDR1 is SGHRS and CDR2 is YFSETQ. The CDR3 contains 13 residues. The CDR3 loop is CASSFVEGDGYTF. Together with reference TRBV5-1 and TRBJ1-2, the CDR3 gives the full variable domain: KAGVTQTPRYLIKTRGQQVTLSCSPISGHRSVSWYQQTPGQGLQFLFEYFSETQRNKGNFPGRFSGRQFSNSRSEMNVSTLELGDSALYLCASSFVEGDGYTFGSGTRLTVV.

The genes are TRBV5-1 and TRBJ2-2. CDR3 length equals 14 residues. The germline gives CDR1 SGHRS, CDR2 YFSETQ. This CDR3 is CASSLTSNTGELFF. The full variable domain, completed using reference TRBV5-1 and TRBJ2-2, is KAGVTQTPRYLIKTRGQQVTLSCSPISGHRSVSWYQQTPGQGLQFLFEYFSETQRNKGNFPGRFSGRQFSNSRSEMNVSTLELGDSALYLCASSLTSNTGELFFGEGSRLTVL.

The J gene is TRBJ2-7, the V gene TRBV20-1; TCRdb lists TRBD2, though no DNA is available to test this call. The CDR3 is 15 amino acids. Germline CDR1 DFQATT, CDR2 SNEGSKA (reference sequence). The CDR3 region is CSARGLAGAGYEQYF.